The 16 T cell receptor beta chains given below trace back to one sample, sequenced in a study of shared clonotypes between healthy human individuals. Selected positively for CCR7 and CD45RO-negative, naive CD8 cells excluded terminally differentiated effector memory CD45RA+ cells. Only in-frame clones appear in the TCRdb table, and some are missing; sequencing was by immunoSEQ multiplex PCR. The sample records millions of clones, just under 95% being singletons. The sequenced sample was naive CD8+ T cells sorted from blood. The receptor source for this set is a man younger than 30 in good health.

The chain joins TRBV5-4 to TRBJ2-5; TRBD2 agrees at 13 bases. This CDR3 has 19 amino acids. After removal of 4 bases from V and 2 bases from J, the junction contained 14 bases not matched to a gene. Germline V gene lookup returns CDR1 SGHNT and CDR2 YYREEE (reference sequence). The CDR3 region has the DNA TGTGCCAGCAGCCTCCCGACGGGACTAGCGGGAATCAAGCAAGAGACCCAGTACTTC. Its translation: CASSLPTGLAGIKQETQYF.

The CDR3 reads CASSSADYEQYF. For the CDR3, the DNA is TGTGCCAGCAGTTCAGCTGACTACGAGCAGTACTTC. The rearrangement joins TRBV6-6 to TRBJ2-7, with unresolved D. Germline assignment: CDR1 MNHNY and CDR2 SVGAGI (reference sequence). V was cut by 4 bases and J by 3 bases, with 7 bases left in between. CDR3 length equals 12 residues.

The V call is TRBV5-1, the J call TRBJ1-3, with D maybe TRBD1 (5 bases). The CDR3 has 15 amino acids. Per the germline V gene, CDR1 is SGHRS and CDR2 is YFSETQ. The V end lost 5 bases, the J end lost 0 bases, and 12 bases lay between the germline ends. The CDR3 bases are TGCGCCAGCAGATATGACAGCCGCTCTGGAAACACCATATATTTT. The encoded protein is CASRYDSRSGNTIYF.

V and J are TRBV5-1 and TRBJ2-3; 7 bases agree with TRBD2. From germline, CDR1 is SGHRS and CDR2 YFSETQ. J was trimmed by 0 bases and V by 0 bases; bases with no gene match: 4. This CDR3 is 16 amino acids long. Written as DNA, the CDR3 is TGCGCCAGCAGCTTGGTGGTAGCGGGTAGCACAGATACGCAGTATTTT. Encoded protein: CASSLVVAGSTDTQYF. Full variable domain (remainder filled in from reference TRBV5-1 and TRBJ2-3): KAGVTQTPRYLIKTRGQQVTLSCSPISGHRSVSWYQQTPGQGLQFLFEYFSETQRNKGNFPGRFSGRQFSNSRSEMNVSTLELGDSALYLCASSLVVAGSTDTQYFGPGTRLTVL.

The chain is built from TRBV7-6 and TRBJ1-1, with 8 bases lining up with TRBD1. In germline, CDR1 is SGHVS, CDR2 FNYEAQ. The CDR3 runs 15 residues. Losses at the gene ends were 5 bases for V and 2 bases for J; bases not matched to a gene: 7. The CDR3 is CASSARTGINTEAFF. CDR3 DNA sequence: TGTGCCAGCAGCGCCAGGACAGGGATCAACACTGAAGCTTTCTTT.

Here the CDR3 DNA reads TGTGCCAGCAGCGAAACCTGGACGGGAGCAGAAGCTTTCTTT. Protein: CASSETWTGAEAFF. The chain combines TRBV9 with TRBJ1-1; D uncertain. V was shortened by 3 bases and J by 8 bases, with 17 bases between the two germline ends. There are 14 residues in the CDR3. Germline V gene lookup returns CDR1 SGDLS and CDR2 YYNGEE. The whole variable domain, remainder taken from reference TRBV9 and TRBJ1-1, is DSGVTQTPKHLITATGQRVTLRCSPRSGDLSVYWYQQSLDQGLQFLIQYYNGEERAKGNILERFSAQQFPDLHSELNLSSLELGDSALYFCASSETWTGAEAFFGQGTRLTVV.

The V and J genes are TRBV27 and TRBJ1-5; D is unclear. The CDR3 runs 14 residues. Deletions cut 1 base from V and 4 bases from J, with 8 bases between. Germline loops: CDR1 MNHEY, CDR2 SMNVEV (reference sequence). The CDR3 DNA reads TGTGCCAGCAGTTTATACGTGTGGAATCAGCCCCAGCATTTT. Amino acid sequence: CASSLYVWNQPQHF.

This clone was recorded only once. V gene TRBV4-3 combines with J gene TRBJ2-3; 11 bases line up with TRBD2. The CDR3 consists of 16 residues. The germline V gene encodes CDR1 LGHNA and CDR2 YSLEER. V trimming: 2 bases; J trimming: 2 bases; junction bases outside the gene matches: 3. CDR3 loop: CASSQLAGGDTDTQYF. The CDR3 DNA reads TGCGCCAGCAGCCAATTAGCGGGAGGGGACACAGATACGCAGTATTTT.

This rearrangement joins TRBV9 to TRBJ1-5; no definite D call. CDR1 is SGDLS and CDR2 is YYNGEE in the germline V gene. This CDR3 is built from 14 residues. The V end was cut by 4 bases, the J end by 4 bases, with 12 bases between. The CDR3 sequence is CASSPRGYNQPQHF. The CDR3 region has the DNA TGTGCCAGCAGCCCGCGGGGTTATAATCAGCCCCAGCATTTT.

This clone occurred once. Other DNA sequences in this sample translate to the same CDR3. V gene TRBV2 combines with J gene TRBJ2-3; D unresolved. This CDR3 has 11 residues. Germline V lookup: CDR1 SNHLY, CDR2 FYNNEI. V lost 6 bases and J lost 4, with 5 bases in between. This CDR3 is CASSGPDTQYF. The CDR3 DNA follows: TGTGCCAGCAGCGGCCCAGATACGCAGTATTTT.

The chain has TRBV7-8 and TRBJ2-7; the match to TRBD1 covers 12 bases. Germline CDR1 and CDR2: SGHVS and FQNEAQ. The CDR3 runs to 16 residues. Losses at the gene ends were 1 base for V and 7 bases for J; bases not matched to a gene: 8. The CDR3 sequence is CASSLGPGQGAGEQYF. The DNA of the CDR3 is TGTGCCAGCAGCTTAGGGCCGGGACAGGGGGCAGGGGAGCAGTACTTC.

V usage is TRBV11-2 and J usage is TRBJ2-6, with D uncertain. From germline, CDR1 is SGHAT and CDR2 FQNNGV. The CDR3 sequence is 18 residues long. Between the trimmed V and J ends, which lost 0 bases and 0 bases, there was a span of 12 bases. CDR3 protein: CASSLDPTSDSGANVLTF. The CDR3 DNA reads TGTGCCAGCAGCTTAGATCCCACATCAGACTCTGGGGCCAACGTCCTGACTTTC.

V and J are TRBV19 and TRBJ1-1; D unresolved. Germline CDR1 reads LNHDA; CDR2 reads SQIVND (reference sequence). Between the trimmed V and J ends, which lost 2 bases and 4 bases, there was a span of 8 bases. The CDR3 contains 13 residues. The CDR3 DNA sequence: TGTGCCAGTAGTATATTGTCCGCCACTGAAGCTTTCTTT. Its protein is CASSILSATEAFF.

V gene TRBV4-1 combines with J gene TRBJ2-7; TRBD1 might be the D (6 bases). The CDR3 has 17 residues. Trimming left V 3 bases short and J 2 bases short, with 20 bases between. Germline V CDR1 and CDR2: MGHRA, YSYEKL. As DNA, the CDR3 is TGCGCCAGCAGCCAGCTCTTTGGGCCAGGGGCCACCTACGAGCAGTACTTC. It yields the protein CASSQLFGPGATYEQYF.

The rearrangement uses TRBV19 and TRBJ1-2; 8 positions agree with TRBD1. In germline, CDR1 is LNHDA, CDR2 SQIVND (reference sequence). The ends lost 1 base at V and 4 bases at J; junction bases unmatched: 8. This CDR3 has 16 residues. The CDR3, as DNA: TGTGCCAGTAGTATAGGAAACAGGGGGGCGGCCTATGGCTACACCTTC. It specifies CASSIGNRGAAYGYTF.

This chain connects TRBV7-9 to TRBJ2-1, with no clear D. V dropped 6 bases and J dropped 8 bases, with 14 bases sitting between them. There are 13 residues in the CDR3. Germline CDR1 SEHNR, CDR2 FQNEAQ (reference sequence). The CDR3 spells CASRAGLRDEQFF. In nucleotides, the CDR3 is TGTGCCAGCAGGGCCGGGCTTAGGGATGAGCAGTTCTTC.